A selection of T cell receptor beta chains follows, all from one sample in a study of T cells in Graves' hyperthyroidism and ophthalmopathy. TCRdb itself ran the multiplex PCR reads through MiXCR, one entry per CDR3 protein. The sample carries approximately 350,000 distinct CDR3 sequences, roughly 15% recorded once. Input material: blood. These TCRs come from a woman aged 55 to 70 with Graves' ophthalmopathy. The CDR3 runs from the conserved cysteine through the conserved F or W. A D gene is named only where the DNA matches it firmly. Clone size is given for some rows only: seen once, a few or many times, or a class if the clone is expanded.

d_gene	abundance	v_gene	j_gene	CDR3nt	CDR3aa
NA	many	TRBV5-1	TRBJ2-1	TGCGCCAGCAGCTTACCCGGGAGCTACAATGAGCAGTTCTTC	CASSLPGSYNEQFF
NA	many	TRBV5-6	TRBJ2-3	TGTGCCAACCGGCAGGAACGCACAGATACGCAGTATTTT	CANRQERTDTQYF
NA	many	TRBV18	TRBJ2-5	TGTGCCAGCTCACCCTCCAACCCGCTTCAGGCCCAGTACTTC	CASSPSNPLQAQYF
NA	many	TRBV7-9	TRBJ2-3	TGTGCCAGCGGAAGGCCTTCAGATACGCAGTATTTT	CASGRPSDTQYF
NA	NA	TRBV7-9	TRBJ1-6	TGTGCCAGCAGCCAGACTCGGGAATCACCCCTCCACTTT	CASSQTRESPLHF
TRBD2	many	TRBV28	TRBJ2-7	TGTGCCAGCAGTTTTCGGGTCCCCACGGCGGGAGTCTGGTACGAGCAGTACTTC	CASSFRVPTAGVWYEQYF
NA	NA	TRBV5-4	TRBJ1-2	TGTGCCAGCAGCCCGGCCGGGGGGCAGGGTGGCTACACCTTC	CASSPAGGQGGYTF
NA	NA	TRBV30	TRBJ1-6	TGTGCCTGGAGTGTACGAGGAGGAGTAGGGCCCCTCCACTTT	CAWSVRGGVGPLHF
NA	NA	TRBV20-1	TRBJ2-1	TGCAGTGCTAGGGCTCGCAGGGACTACAATGAGCAGTTCTTC	CSARARRDYNEQFF
TRBD1	NA	TRBV11-2	TRBJ1-6	TGTGCCAGCAGCAAGGACAGGGCCTATAATTCACCCCTCCACTTT	CASSKDRAYNSPLHF
TRBD1	few	TRBV9	TRBJ2-2	TGTGCCAGCAGAGCAGGGGGCGCAGGCACCGGGGAGCTGTTTTTT	CASRAGGAGTGELFF
TRBD2	many	TRBV6-1	TRBJ2-1	TGTGCCAGCAGTGAAGCCATAGCGGGCAATGAGCAGTTCTTC	CASSEAIAGNEQFF
TRBD1	NA	TRBV9	TRBJ1-2	TGTGCCAGCAGCGGCCATACACAGGGGGCGAATGGCTACACCTTC	CASSGHTQGANGYTF
NA	NA	TRBV3-1	TRBJ1-1	TGTGCCAGCAGCCAAGGAGTGGAAGCTTTCTTT	CASSQGVEAFF
TRBD2	NA	TRBV5-1	TRBJ2-1	TGCGCCAGCAGCTTACTAGCGGGAGCTCCCAATGAGCAGTTCTTC	CASSLLAGAPNEQFF
NA	many	TRBV20-1	TRBJ2-3	TGCAGTGCTAGAAGGTCGGAAAAAGATACGCAGTATTTT	CSARRSEKDTQYF
NA	many	TRBV5-1	TRBJ1-2	TGCGCCAGCAGCCTGTCCTTATCGAGGACTAACTATGGCTACACCTTC	CASSLSLSRTNYGYTF
NA	NA	TRBV6-5	TRBJ2-2	TGTGCCAGCAGTTACTCGACGTCGCAGGACACCGGGGAGCTGTTTTTT	CASSYSTSQDTGELFF
TRBD2	many	TRBV27	TRBJ2-3	TGTGCCAGCCTAGACGGGGGGGCCCCAGATACGCAGTATTTT	CASLDGGAPDTQYF
NA	few	TRBV6-1	TRBJ1-6	TGTGCCAGCAGTGAAGGGGGAAGGAACTCACCCCTCCACTTT	CASSEGGRNSPLHF
TRBD2	few	TRBV19	TRBJ2-5	TGTGCCAGTAGTCGGACCACGGGACTAGCGGGCCAAGAGACCCAGTACTTC	CASSRTTGLAGQETQYF
NA	many	TRBV3-1	TRBJ2-6	TGTGCCAGCAGCCCCCCGGGCTCTGGGGCCAACGTCCTGACTTTC	CASSPPGSGANVLTF
NA	NA	TRBV20-1	TRBJ1-2	TGCAGTGCTAGAGACGCCGGGCGGATGGAGAACTATGGCTACACCTTC	CSARDAGRMENYGYTF